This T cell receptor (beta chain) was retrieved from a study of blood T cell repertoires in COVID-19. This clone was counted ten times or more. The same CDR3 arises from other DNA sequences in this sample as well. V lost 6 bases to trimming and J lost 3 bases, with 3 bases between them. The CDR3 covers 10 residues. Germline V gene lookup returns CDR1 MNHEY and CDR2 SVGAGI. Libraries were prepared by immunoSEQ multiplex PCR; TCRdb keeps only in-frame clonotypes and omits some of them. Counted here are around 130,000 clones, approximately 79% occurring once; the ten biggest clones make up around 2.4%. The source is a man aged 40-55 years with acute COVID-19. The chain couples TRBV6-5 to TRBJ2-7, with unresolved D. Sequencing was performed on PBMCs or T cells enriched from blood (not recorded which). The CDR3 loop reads CASSFYEQYF. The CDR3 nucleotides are TGTGCCAGCAGCTTCTACGAGCAGTACTTC.